The clone carrying this T cell receptor beta chain was picked up a small number of times. Its antigen is not identified. TCRdb redid the calling of the reads with MiXCR, one entry per CDR3 protein. The table lists 200,000 to 250,000 distinct CDR3 sequences, 30% to 45% of them singletons. This specimen comes from a study of T cell repertoires in cytomegalovirus infection. V was shortened by 8 bases and J by 0 bases, with 27 bases between the two germline ends. The germline gives CDR1 SNHLY, CDR2 FYNNEI. The CDR3 extends over 19 amino acids. The sample was CD8+ T cells from cultured PBMCs, taken from culture after CMV antigen stimulation. This chain joins TRBV2 and TRBJ2-3; D may be TRBD2 (6 bases). The source is a human donor in good health (CMV status not recorded). Some clones in this sample may be carry-over from other donors' samples. CDR3 bases: TGTGCCAGCGGCTCTTGGAGGGGAATAGCGGAGGGGAGCACAGATACGCAGTATTTT. Protein sequence: CASGSWRGIAEGSTDTQYF.